The 15 T cell receptor beta chains presented below share a single source sample, sequenced in a study of cytomegalovirus exposure and HLA in healthy donors. PCR used 60 Vbeta primers and 13 Jbeta primers. Using immunoSEQ multiplex PCR, the repertoire was profiled, and TCRdb retains in-frame clones only, with some absent. The sample comprises about 150,000 clones, 65% to 75% of which are singletons, and roughly 2.2% rests with the top ten. The sequencing sample was made of PBMCs. These receptors were obtained from a man under 40 in good health and CMV-seronegative.

The CDR3 DNA is TGTGCCAGCAGCTTAGATCAGGGGCGAAGTGAAAAACTGTTTTTT. Translated, it gives CASSLDQGRSEKLFF. The genes are TRBV7-9 and TRBJ1-4; D is possibly TRBD1 (6 bases). Trimming took 1 base from V and 7 from J, leaving 13 bases between them. Germline V gene data show CDR1 as SEHNR and CDR2 as FQNEAQ (reference sequence). The CDR3 covers 15 residues.

The genes are TRBV25-1 and TRBJ2-2, with TRBD1 identical over 10 bases. The V and J ends lost 4 bases and 2 bases, in that order; junction bases with no gene match: 7. Germline CDR1 is MGHDK and CDR2 is SYGVNS. CDR3 size: 17 residues. CDR3 nucleotide sequence: TGTGCCAGCAGTGGCTGGGGACAGGGGAAAAACACCGGGGAGCTGTTTTTT. Encoded protein: CASSGWGQGKNTGELFF.

V gene TRBV7-2 combines with J gene TRBJ2-5; 12 positions match TRBD2. V dropped 5 bases and J dropped 4; count of bases not matched to a gene: 5. Germline values: CDR1 SGHTA, CDR2 FQGNSA. This CDR3 has 15 residues. The CDR3 sequence is CASSPSGGVRETQYF. CDR3 nucleotides: TGTGCCAGCAGCCCTAGCGGGGGGGTACGAGAGACCCAGTACTTC.

V gene TRBV7-6 combines with J gene TRBJ2-1; the D gene is possibly TRBD1 (5 bases). Germline CDR1 SGHVS, CDR2 FNYEAQ. Trimming shortened V by 5 bases and J by 0 bases, and 20 bases separated the two germline ends. This CDR3 is built from 18 residues. Here the CDR3 DNA reads TGTGCCAGCAGCAGGTTTACCGACAGTCCGAGCTCCTACAATGAGCAGTTCTTC. Its translation: CASSRFTDSPSSYNEQFF.

This clone was counted between two and nine times. This chain joins TRBV14 and TRBJ2-7; weak D call: TRBD2 (5 bases). From germline, CDR1 is SGHDN and CDR2 FVKESK. V was cut by 0 bases and J by 0 bases, with 12 bases left in between. The CDR3 has 16 residues. CDR3 nucleotide sequence: TGTGCCAGCAGCCAAGAGAGAGGGAAGGTCTCCTACGAGCAGTACTTC. This gives the protein CASSQERGKVSYEQYF.

A single count supports this clone. This rearrangement joins TRBV5-1 to TRBJ2-5, with a possible D match to TRBD1 (5 bases). Germline loops: CDR1 SGHRS, CDR2 YFSETQ. The V end was cut by 5 bases, the J end by 4 bases, with 21 bases between. The CDR3 runs 16 residues. DNA for the CDR3: TGCGCCAGCAGTTTTGGTCAGGTGCAGGGAACAGAGACCCAGTACTTC. It codes for CASSFGQVQGTETQYF.

The chain has TRBV4-2 and TRBJ1-1, with a weak D call TRBD1 (5 bases). In germline, CDR1 is LGHNA, CDR2 YNFKEQ. The V and J ends lost 3 bases and 6 bases respectively, with 11 bases between them. CDR3 length equals 13 residues. CDR3 DNA: TGTGCCAGCAGCCAGGGGGGGGTCTCTGAAGCTTTCTTT. This gives the protein CASSQGGVSEAFF.

This clone was recorded once. The rearrangement joins TRBV28 to TRBJ1-1; the D gene is possibly TRBD1 (5 bases). The CDR3 totals 14 residues. Trimming stripped 5 bases from V and 3 bases from J, with 13 bases between. Germline assignment: CDR1 MDHEN and CDR2 SYDVKM. The CDR3, as DNA: TGTGCCAGCAGTAGGGGCGGGGGGTACACTGAAGCTTTCTTT. This codes for CASSRGGGYTEAFF.

J is TRBJ2-5 and V is TRBV6-6; tentatively, D is TRBD1 (6 bases). The CDR3 runs to 11 residues. The germline V gene encodes CDR1 MNHNY and CDR2 SVGAGI (reference sequence). V shed 5 bases and J shed 9 bases, with 10 bases lying between them. CDR3 in amino acids: CASSQQGAQYF. CDR3 bases: TGTGCCAGCAGTCAACAGGGTGCCCAGTACTTC.

The J gene is TRBJ2-6, the V gene TRBV7-9; D is unclear. This CDR3 spans 17 amino acids. Trimming pared 0 bases from V and 0 bases from J, leaving 9 bases between. The germline gives CDR1 SEHNR, CDR2 FQNEAQ (reference sequence). CDR3 nucleotide sequence: TGTGCCAGCAGCTTAGCTCGCGGAGACTCTGGGGCCAACGTCCTGACTTTC. It yields the protein CASSLARGDSGANVLTF. Variable domain in full (rest from reference TRBV7-9 and TRBJ2-6): DTGVSQNPRHKITKRGQNVTFRCDPISEHNRLYWYRQTLGQGPEFLTYFQNEAQLEKSRLLSDRFSAERPKGSFSTLEIQRTEQGDSAMYLCASSLARGDSGANVLTFGAGSRLTVL.

This chain joins TRBV7-9 and TRBJ1-1; no clear D. Germline CDR1 SEHNR, CDR2 FQNEAQ (reference sequence). The CDR3 extends over 15 amino acids. The ends were cut back, 4 bases at V and 2 bases at J, with 14 bases in the middle. The CDR3 nucleotides read TGTGCCAGCAGCTCGGGTCTTGTGGAAAACACTGAAGCTTTCTTT. Residues: CASSSGLVENTEAFF.

The chain uses TRBV7-2 and TRBJ2-2; the D gene is possibly TRBD2 (6 bases). In germline, CDR1 is SGHTA, CDR2 FQGNSA. This CDR3 contains 15 residues. The V gene lost 3 bases and the J gene lost 3 bases, with 11 bases spanning the gap. The CDR3 sequence is CASSLFGEDTGELFF. DNA of the CDR3: TGTGCCAGCAGCTTGTTCGGGGAGGACACCGGGGAGCTGTTTTTT.

The chain is built from TRBV7-9 and TRBJ2-7; 7 bases agree with TRBD2. CDR3 size: 14 residues. Looked up from germline, CDR1 is SEHNR and CDR2 is FQNEAQ (reference sequence). J was trimmed by 2 bases and V by 6 bases; bases with no gene match: 7. The CDR3 DNA is TGTGCCAGCAGATTGGGGGGGGAGGCCTACGAGCAGTACTTC. Residues: CASRLGGEAYEQYF.

This clone appeared a few times. This chain connects TRBV19 to TRBJ1-2, with D possibly being TRBD1 (5 bases). The CDR3 has 14 amino acids. Trimming left V 1 base short and J 5 bases short, with 11 bases between. Germline CDR1 and CDR2: LNHDA and SQIVND (reference sequence). In DNA, the CDR3 is TGTGCCAGTAGTATAGCGGACACCTTGTATGGCTACACCTTC. Translated: CASSIADTLYGYTF.

CDR3 residues: CASSVGTTGNTIYF. CDR3 bases: TGTGCCAGCAGCGTAGGGACTACAGGAAACACCATATATTTT. This chain connects TRBV9 to TRBJ1-3; D not certain. The CDR3 has 14 amino acids. V shed 0 bases and J shed 4 bases, with 8 bases lying between them. Germline V gene data show CDR1 as SGDLS and CDR2 as YYNGEE.